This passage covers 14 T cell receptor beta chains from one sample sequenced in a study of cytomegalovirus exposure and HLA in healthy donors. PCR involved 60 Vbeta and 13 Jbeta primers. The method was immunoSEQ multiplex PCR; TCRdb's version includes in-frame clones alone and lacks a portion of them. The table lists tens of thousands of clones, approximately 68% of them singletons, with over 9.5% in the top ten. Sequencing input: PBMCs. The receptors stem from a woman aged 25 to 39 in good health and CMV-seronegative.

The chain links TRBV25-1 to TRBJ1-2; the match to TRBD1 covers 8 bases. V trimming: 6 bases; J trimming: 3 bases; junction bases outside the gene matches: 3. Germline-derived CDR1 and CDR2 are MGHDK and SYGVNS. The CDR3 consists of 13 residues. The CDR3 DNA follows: TGTGCCAGCAGCCCGGGACAGGACTATGGCTACACCTTC. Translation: CASSPGQDYGYTF.

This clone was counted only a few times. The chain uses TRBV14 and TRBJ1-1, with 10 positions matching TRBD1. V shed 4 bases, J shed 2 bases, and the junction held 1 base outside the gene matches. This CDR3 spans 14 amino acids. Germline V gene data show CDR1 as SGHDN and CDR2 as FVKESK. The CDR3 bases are TGTGCCAGCAGCCGACAGGGGGCAAACACTGAAGCTTTCTTT. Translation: CASSRQGANTEAFF.

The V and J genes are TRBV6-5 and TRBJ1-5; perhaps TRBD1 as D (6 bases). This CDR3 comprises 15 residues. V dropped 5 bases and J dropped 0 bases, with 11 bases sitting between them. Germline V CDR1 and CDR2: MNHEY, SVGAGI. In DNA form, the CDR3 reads TGTGCCAGCAGTCGCACAGGGTATAGCAATCAGCCCCAGCATTTT. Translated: CASSRTGYSNQPQHF.

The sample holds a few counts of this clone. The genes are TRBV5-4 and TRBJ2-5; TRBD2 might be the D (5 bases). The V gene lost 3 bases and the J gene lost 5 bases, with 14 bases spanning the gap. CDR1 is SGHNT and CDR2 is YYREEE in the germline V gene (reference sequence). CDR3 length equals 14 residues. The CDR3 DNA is TGTGCCAGCAGCTCGCTCCGGGGTGCGGAGACCCAGTACTTC. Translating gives CASSSLRGAETQYF. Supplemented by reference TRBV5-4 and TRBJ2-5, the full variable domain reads ETGVTQSPTHLIKTRGQQVTLRCSSQSGHNTVSWYQQALGQGPQFIFQYYREEENGRGNFPPRFSGLQFPNYSSELNVNALELDDSALYLCASSSLRGAETQYFGPGTRLLVL.

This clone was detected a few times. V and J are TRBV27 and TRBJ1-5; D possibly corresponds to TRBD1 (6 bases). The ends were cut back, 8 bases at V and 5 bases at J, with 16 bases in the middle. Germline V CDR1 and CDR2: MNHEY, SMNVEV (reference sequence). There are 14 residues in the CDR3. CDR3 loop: CASGWGGRDQPQHF. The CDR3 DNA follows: TGTGCCAGCGGTTGGGGGGGCAGAGATCAGCCCCAGCATTTT.

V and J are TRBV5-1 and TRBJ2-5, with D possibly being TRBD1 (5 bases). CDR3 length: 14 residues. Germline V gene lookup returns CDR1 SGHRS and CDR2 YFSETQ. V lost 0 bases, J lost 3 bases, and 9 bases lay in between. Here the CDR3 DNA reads TGCGCCAGCAGCTTGGGACAGTTAAAAGAGACCCAGTACTTC. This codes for CASSLGQLKETQYF.

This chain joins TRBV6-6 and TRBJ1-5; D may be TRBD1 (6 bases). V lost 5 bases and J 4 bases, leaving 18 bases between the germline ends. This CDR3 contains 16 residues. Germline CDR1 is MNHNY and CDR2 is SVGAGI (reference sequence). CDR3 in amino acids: CASSAFGQRKNQPQHF. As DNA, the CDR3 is TGTGCCAGCAGTGCGTTCGGACAGCGCAAAAATCAGCCCCAGCATTTT.

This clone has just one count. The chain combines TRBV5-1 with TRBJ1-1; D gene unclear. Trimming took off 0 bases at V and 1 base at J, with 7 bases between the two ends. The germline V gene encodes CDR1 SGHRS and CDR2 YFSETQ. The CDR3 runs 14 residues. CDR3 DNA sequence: TGCGCCAGCAGCTTGGCACAGACGAACACTGAAGCTTTCTTT. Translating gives CASSLAQTNTEAFF.

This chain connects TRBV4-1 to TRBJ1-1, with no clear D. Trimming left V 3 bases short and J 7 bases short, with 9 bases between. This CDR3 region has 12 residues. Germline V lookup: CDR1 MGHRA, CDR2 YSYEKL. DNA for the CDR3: TGCGCCAGCAGCCACGAGGTTGGTGAAGCTTTCTTT. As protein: CASSHEVGEAFF.

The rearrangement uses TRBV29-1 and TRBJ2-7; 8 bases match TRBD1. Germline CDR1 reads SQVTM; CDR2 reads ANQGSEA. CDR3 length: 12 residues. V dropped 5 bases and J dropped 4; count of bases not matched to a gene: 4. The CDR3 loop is CSVSTGGYEQYF. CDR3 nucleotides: TGCAGCGTTTCCACAGGGGGTTACGAGCAGTACTTC.

The CDR3 loop reads CASSQDVELAGAPTDTQYF. DNA for the CDR3: TGCGCCAGCAGCCAAGATGTGGAACTAGCGGGGGCTCCCACAGATACGCAGTATTTT. The rearrangement uses TRBV4-3 and TRBJ2-3, with 11 nucleotides matching TRBD2. Losses at the gene ends were 0 bases for V and 2 bases for J; bases not matched to a gene: 10. The CDR3 spans 19 residues. CDR1 is LGHNA, CDR2 YSLEER, per germline.

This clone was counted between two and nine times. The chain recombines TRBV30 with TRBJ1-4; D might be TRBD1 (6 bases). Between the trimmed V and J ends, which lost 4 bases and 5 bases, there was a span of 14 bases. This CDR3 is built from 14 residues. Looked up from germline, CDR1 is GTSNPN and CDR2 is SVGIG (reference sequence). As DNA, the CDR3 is TGTGCCTGGACACCGGACAGATTAAATGAAAAACTGTTTTTT. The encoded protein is CAWTPDRLNEKLFF.

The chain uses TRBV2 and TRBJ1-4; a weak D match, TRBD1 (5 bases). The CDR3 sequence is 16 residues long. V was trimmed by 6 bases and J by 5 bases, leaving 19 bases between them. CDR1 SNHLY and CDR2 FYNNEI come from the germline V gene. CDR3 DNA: TGTGCCAGCAGCCCTGGGCGATCGGGGGGGAATGAAAAACTGTTTTTT. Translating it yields CASSPGRSGGNEKLFF.

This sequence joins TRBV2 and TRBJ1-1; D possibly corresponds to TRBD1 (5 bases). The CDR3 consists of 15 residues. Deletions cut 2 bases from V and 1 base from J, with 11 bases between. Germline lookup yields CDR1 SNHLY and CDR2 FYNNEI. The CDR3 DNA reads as TGTGCCAGCAGTGAAAGGGGCAGGGCGAACACTGAAGCTTTCTTT. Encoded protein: CASSERGRANTEAFF.